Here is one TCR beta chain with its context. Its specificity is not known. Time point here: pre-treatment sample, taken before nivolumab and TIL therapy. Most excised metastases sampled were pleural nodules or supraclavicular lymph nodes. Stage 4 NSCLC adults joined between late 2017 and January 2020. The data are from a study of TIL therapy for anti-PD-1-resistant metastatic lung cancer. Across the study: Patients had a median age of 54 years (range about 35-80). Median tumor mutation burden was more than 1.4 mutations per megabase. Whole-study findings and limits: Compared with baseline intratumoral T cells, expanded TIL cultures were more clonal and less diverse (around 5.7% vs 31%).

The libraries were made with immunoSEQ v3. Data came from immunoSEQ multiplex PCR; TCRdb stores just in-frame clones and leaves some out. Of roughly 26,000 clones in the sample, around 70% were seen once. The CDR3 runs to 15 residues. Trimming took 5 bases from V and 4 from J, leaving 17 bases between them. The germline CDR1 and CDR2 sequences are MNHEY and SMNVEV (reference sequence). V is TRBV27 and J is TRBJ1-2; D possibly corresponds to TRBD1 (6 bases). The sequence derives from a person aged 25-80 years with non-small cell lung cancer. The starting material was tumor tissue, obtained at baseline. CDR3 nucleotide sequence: TGTGCCAGCAGTCGCACCGGGGGCGGGGGCTATGGCTACACCTTC. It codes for CASSRTGGGGYGYTF.